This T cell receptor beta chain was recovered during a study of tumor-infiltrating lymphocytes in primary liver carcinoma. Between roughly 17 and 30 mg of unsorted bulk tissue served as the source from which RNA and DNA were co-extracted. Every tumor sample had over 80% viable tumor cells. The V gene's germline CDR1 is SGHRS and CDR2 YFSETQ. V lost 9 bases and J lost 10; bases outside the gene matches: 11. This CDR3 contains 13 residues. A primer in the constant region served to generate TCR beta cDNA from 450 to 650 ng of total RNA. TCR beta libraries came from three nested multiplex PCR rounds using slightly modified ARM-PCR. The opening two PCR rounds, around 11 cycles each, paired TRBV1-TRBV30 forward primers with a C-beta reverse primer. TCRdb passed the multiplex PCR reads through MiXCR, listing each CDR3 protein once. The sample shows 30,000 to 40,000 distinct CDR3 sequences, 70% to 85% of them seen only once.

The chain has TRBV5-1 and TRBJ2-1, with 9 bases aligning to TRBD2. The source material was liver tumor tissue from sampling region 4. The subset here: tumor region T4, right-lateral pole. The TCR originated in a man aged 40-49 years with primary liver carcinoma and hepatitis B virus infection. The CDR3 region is CATSALRGGEQFF. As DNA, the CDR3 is TGCGCCACCAGTGCCTTGCGGGGGGGAGAGCAGTTCTTC.